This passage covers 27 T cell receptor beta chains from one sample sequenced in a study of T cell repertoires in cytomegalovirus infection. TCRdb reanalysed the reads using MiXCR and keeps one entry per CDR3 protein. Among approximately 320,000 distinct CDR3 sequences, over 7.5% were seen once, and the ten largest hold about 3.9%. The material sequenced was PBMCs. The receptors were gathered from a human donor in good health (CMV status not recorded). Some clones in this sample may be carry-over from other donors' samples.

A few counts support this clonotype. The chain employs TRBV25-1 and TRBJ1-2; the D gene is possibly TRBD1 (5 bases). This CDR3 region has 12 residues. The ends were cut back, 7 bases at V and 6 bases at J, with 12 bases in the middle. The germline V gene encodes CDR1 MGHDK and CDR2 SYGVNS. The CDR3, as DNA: TGTGCCAGCACTGGGGGGAAGGATGGCTACACCTTC. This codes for CASTGGKDGYTF.

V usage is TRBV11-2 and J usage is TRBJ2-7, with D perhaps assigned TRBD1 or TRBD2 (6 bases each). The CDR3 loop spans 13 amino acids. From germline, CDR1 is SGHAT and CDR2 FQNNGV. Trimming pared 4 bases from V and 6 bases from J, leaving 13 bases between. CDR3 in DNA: TGTGCCAGCAGCTCGACCGGGGGCGGCGAGCAGTACTTC. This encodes CASSSTGGGEQYF.

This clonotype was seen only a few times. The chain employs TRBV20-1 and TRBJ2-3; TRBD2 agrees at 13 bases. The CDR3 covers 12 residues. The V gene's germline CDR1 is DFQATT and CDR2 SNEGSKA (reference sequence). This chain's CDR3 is CSGGLAGNTQYF. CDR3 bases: TGCAGCGGGGGACTAGCGGGAAATACGCAGTATTTT.

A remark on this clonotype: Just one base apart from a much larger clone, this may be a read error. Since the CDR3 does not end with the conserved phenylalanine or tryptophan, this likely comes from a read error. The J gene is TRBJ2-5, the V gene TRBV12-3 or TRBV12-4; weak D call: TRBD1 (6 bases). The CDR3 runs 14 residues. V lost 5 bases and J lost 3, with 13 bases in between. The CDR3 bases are TGTGCCAGCAGTCCTCTAGGGGGAGAAGAGACCCAGTACCTC. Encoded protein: CASSPLGGEETQYL.

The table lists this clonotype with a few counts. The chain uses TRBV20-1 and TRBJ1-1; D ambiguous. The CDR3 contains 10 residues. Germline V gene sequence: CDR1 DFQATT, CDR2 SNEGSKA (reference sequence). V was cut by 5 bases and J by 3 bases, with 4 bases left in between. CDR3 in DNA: TGCAGTGCTCTTGACACTGAAGCTTTCTTT. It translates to CSALDTEAFF.

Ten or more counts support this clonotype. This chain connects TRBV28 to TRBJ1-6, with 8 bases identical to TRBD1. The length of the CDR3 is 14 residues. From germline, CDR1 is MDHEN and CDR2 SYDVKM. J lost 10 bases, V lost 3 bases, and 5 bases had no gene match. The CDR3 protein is CASSFQGAISPLHF. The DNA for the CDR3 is TGTGCCAGCAGTTTTCAGGGGGCTATATCACCCCTCCACTTT.

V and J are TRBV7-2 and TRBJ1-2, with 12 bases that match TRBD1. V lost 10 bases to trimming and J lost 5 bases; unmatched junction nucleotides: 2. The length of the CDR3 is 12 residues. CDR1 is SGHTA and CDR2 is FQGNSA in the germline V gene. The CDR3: CATGQGAYGYTF. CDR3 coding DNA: TGTGCCACGGGACAGGGGGCTTATGGCTACACCTTC.

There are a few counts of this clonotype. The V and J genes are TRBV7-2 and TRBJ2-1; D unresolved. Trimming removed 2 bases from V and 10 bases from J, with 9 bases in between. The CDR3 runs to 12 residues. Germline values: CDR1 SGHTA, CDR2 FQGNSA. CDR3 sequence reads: CASSLNVMEQFF. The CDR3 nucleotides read TGTGCCAGCAGCTTAAACGTTATGGAGCAGTTCTTC. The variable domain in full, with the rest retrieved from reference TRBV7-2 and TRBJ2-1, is GAGVSQSPSNKVTEKGKDVELRCDPISGHTALYWYRQSLGQGLEFLIYFQGNSAPDKSGLPSDRFSAERTGGSVSTLTIQRTQQEDSAVYLCASSLNVMEQFFGPGTRLTVL.

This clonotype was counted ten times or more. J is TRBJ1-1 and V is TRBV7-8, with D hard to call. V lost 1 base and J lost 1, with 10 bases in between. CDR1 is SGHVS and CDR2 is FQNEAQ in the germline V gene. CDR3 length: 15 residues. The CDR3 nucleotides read TGTGCCAGCAGCTTAGGCGGGCAGTGGAACACTGAAGCTTTCTTT. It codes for CASSLGGQWNTEAFF. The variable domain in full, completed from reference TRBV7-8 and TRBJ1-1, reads GAGVSQSPRYKVAKRGQDVALRCDPISGHVSLFWYQQALGQGPEFLTYFQNEAQLDKSGLPSDRFFAERPEGSVSTLKIQRTQQEDSAVYLCASSLGGQWNTEAFFGQGTRLTVV.

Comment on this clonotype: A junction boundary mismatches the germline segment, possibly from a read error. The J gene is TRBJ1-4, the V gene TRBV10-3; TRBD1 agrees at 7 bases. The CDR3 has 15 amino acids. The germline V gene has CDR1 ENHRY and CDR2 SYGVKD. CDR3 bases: TGTGCCATCAGTGAAGGGACAGTTCCGGGGGAAATACTGTTTTTT. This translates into CAISEGTVPGEILFF.

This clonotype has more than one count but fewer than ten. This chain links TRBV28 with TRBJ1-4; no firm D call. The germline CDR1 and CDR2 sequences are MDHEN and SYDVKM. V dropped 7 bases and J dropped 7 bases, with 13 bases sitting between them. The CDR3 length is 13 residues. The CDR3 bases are TGTGCCAGCACCTCCTCGTGGGGTGAAAAACTGTTTTTT. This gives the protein CASTSSWGEKLFF.

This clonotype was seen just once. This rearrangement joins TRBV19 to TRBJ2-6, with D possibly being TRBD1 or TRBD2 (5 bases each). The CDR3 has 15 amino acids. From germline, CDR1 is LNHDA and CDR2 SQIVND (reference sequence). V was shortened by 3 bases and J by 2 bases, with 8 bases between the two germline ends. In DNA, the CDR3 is TGTGCCAGTAGTATTATGGGGGCTGGGGCCAACGTCCTGACTTTC. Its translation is CASSIMGAGANVLTF.

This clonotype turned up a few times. Written as DNA, the CDR3 is TGCAGTGCTAGGACAGGGGGCCCCTACGAGCAGTACTTC. It translates to CSARTGGPYEQYF. The chain carries TRBV20-1 and TRBJ2-7, with 10 bases that match TRBD1. Losses at the gene ends were 3 bases for V and 2 bases for J; bases not matched to a gene: 1. Germline V CDR1 and CDR2: DFQATT, SNEGSKA (reference sequence). The CDR3 extends over 13 amino acids.

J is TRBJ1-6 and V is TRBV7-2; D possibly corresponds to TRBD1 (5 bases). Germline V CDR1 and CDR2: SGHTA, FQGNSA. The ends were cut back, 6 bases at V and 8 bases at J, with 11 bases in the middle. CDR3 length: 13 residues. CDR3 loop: CASRWDGDSPLHF. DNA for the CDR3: TGTGCCAGCAGATGGGACGGGGATTCACCCCTCCACTTT.

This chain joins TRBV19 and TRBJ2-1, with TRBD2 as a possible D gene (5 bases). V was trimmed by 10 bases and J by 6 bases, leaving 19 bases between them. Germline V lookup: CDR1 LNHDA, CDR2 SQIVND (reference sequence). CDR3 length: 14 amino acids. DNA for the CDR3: TGTGCCACCTCGGAGAGGGCGCCACCCAATGAGCAGTTCTTC. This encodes CATSERAPPNEQFF.

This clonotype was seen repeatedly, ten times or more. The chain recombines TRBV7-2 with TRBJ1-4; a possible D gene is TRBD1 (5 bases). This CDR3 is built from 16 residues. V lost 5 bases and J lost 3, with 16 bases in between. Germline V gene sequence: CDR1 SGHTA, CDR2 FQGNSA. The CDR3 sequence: CASSPWGRGANEKLFF. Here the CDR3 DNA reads TGTGCCAGCAGCCCCTGGGGCCGGGGGGCTAATGAAAAACTGTTTTTT.

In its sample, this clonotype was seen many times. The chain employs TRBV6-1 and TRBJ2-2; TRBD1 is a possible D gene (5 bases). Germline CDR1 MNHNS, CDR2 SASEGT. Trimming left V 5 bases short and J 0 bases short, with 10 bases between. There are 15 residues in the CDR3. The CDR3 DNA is TGTGCCAGCAGTTGGGGCGGCGCGAACACCGGGGAGCTGTTTTTT. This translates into CASSWGGANTGELFF.

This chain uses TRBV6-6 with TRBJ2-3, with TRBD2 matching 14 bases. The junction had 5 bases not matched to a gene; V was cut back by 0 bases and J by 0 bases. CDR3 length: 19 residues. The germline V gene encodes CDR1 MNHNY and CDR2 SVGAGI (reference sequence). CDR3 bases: TGTGCCAGCAGTTACTCGTTGGGACTAGCGGGAGCTAGCACAGATACGCAGTATTTT. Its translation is CASSYSLGLAGASTDTQYF.

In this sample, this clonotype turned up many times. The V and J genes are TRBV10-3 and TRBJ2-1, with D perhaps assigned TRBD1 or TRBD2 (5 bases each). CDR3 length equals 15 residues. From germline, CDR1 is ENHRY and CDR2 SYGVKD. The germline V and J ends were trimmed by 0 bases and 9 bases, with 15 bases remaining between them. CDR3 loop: CAISESSVGGTEQFF. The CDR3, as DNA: TGTGCCATCAGTGAGTCGTCCGTTGGGGGAACTGAGCAGTTCTTC.

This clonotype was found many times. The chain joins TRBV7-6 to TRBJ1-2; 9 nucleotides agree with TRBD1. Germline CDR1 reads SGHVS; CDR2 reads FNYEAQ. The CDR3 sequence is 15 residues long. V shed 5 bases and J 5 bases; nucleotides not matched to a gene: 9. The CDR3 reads CASSPPGQGMYGYTF. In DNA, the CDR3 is TGTGCCAGCAGCCCCCCGGGACAGGGCATGTATGGCTACACCTTC. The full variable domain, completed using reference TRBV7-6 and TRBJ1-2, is GAGVSQSPRYKVTKRGQDVALRCDPISGHVSLYWYRQALGQGPEFLTYFNYEAQQDKSGLPNDRFSAERPEGSISTLTIQRTEQRDSAMYRCASSPPGQGMYGYTFGSGTRLTVV.

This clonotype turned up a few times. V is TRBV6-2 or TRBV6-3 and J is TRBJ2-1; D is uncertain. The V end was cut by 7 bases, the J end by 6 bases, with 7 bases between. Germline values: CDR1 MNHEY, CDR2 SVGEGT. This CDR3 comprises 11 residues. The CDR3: CASTDRNEQFF. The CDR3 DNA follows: TGTGCCAGCACGGACCGCAATGAGCAGTTCTTC.

The CDR3: CASSSLRGGYTF. Here the CDR3 DNA reads TGTGCCAGCAGTTCCCTAAGAGGCGGCTACACCTTC. The genes are TRBV12-3 or TRBV12-4 and TRBJ1-2; D gene unclear. Trimming shortened V by 4 bases and J by 8 bases, and 11 bases separated the two germline ends. This CDR3 spans 12 amino acids.

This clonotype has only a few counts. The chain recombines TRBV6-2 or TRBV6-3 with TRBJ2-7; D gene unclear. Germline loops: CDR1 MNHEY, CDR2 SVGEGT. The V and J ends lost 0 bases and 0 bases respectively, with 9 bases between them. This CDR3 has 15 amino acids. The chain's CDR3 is CASSYSTLSSYEQYF. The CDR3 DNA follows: TGTGCCAGCAGTTACTCTACACTCAGCTCCTACGAGCAGTACTTC.

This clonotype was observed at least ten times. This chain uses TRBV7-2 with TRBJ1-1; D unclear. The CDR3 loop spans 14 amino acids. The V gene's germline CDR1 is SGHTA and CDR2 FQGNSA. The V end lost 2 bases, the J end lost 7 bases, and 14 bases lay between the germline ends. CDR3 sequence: CASSLYPGGGEAFF. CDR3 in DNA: TGTGCCAGCAGCTTATATCCGGGAGGAGGTGAAGCTTTCTTT.

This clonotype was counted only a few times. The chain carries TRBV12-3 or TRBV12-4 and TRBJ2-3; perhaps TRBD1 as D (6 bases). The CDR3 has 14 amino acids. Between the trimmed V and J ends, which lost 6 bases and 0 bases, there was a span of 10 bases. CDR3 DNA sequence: TGTGCCAGCAGATCGGGACATAGCACAGATACGCAGTATTTT. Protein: CASRSGHSTDTQYF.

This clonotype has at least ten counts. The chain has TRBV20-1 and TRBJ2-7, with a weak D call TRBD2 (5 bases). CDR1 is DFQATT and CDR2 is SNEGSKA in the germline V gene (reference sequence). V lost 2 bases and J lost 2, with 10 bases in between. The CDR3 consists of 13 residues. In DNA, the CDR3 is TGCAGTGCTAGAAGCACCGGGACCTACGAGCAGTACTTC. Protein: CSARSTGTYEQYF.

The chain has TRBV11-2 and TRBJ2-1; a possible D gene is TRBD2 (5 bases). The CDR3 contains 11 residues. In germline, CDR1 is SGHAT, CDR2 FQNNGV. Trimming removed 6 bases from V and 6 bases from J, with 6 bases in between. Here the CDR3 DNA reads TGTGCCAGCAGAGGGAGCAATGAGCAGTTCTTC. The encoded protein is CASRGSNEQFF.